This note documents a single TCR beta chain sequence. The data belong to a study of control samples from healthy donors and cancer patients. The repertoire was sequenced with immunoSEQ multiplex PCR; TCRdb's copy has only in-frame clones and lacks some. This sample carries some 57,000 clones, around 95% of them seen once, and the ten largest clones take around 1.9%. The CDR3 runs 14 residues. Trimming removed 5 bases from V and 4 bases from J, with 15 bases in between. Germline V CDR1 and CDR2: SEHNR, FQNEAQ (reference sequence). The chain employs TRBV7-9 and TRBJ2-7; D is perhaps TRBD1 (5 bases). The clonotype originates from a woman younger than 45 in good health. The source material was blood. The CDR3: CASSGAWGEYEQYF. CDR3 coding DNA: TGTGCCAGCAGCGGGGCATGGGGTGAATACGAGCAGTACTTC.